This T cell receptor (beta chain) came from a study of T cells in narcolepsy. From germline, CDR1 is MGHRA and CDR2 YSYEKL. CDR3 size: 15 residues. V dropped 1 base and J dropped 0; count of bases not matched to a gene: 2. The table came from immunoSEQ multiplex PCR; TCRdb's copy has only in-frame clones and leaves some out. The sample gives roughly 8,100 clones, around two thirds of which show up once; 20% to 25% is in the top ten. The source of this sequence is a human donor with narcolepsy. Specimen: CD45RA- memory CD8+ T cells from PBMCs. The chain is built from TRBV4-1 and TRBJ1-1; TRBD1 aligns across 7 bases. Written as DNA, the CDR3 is TGCGCCAGCAGCCAAGGGACAGGAATGAACACTGAAGCTTTCTTT. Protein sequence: CASSQGTGMNTEAFF.